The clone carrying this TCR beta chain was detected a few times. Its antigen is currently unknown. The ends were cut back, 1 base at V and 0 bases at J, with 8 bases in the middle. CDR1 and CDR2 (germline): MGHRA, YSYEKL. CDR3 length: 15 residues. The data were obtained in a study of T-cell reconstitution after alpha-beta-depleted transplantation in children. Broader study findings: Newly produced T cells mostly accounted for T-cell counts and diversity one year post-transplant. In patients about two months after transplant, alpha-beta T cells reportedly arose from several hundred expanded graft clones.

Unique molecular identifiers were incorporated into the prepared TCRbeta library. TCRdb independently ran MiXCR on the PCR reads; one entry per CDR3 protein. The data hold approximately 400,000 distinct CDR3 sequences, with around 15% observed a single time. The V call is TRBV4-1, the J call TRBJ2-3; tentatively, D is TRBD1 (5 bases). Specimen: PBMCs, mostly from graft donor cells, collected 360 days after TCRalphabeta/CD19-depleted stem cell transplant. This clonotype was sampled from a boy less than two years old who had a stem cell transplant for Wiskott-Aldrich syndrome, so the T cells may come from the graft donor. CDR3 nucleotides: TGCGCCAGCAGCCAAGGAGACAGTAGCACAGATACGCAGTATTTT. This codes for CASSQGDSSTDTQYF.